This T cell receptor beta chain appears in the sequencing data of a study of T cell responses to AZD1222 COVID-19 vaccine. The CDR3 sequence is 14 residues long. The germline CDR1 and CDR2 sequences are SGHRS and YFSETQ. V trimming: 3 bases; J trimming: 1 base; junction bases outside the gene matches: 0. Some clones are missing from TCRdb's copy, which holds only in-frame ones; the method was immunoSEQ multiplex PCR. The data show 150,000 or so clones, with about 90% seen just once and roughly 5% held by the top ten. In the case of this clone: Its antigen is not identified.

Study observations and caveats: Vaccination with two AZD1222 doses was followed by a rise in Spike-specific TCR breadth and depth. The span of vaccine-associated CD4 TCRs extended across spike, with dominance at 160-218 and 743-854.

The V call is TRBV5-1, the J call TRBJ2-3, with 9 bases lining up with TRBD1. The origin of this receptor is an adult in good health. The material sequenced was peripheral blood, taken on day 0 of AZD1222 vaccination. The DNA for the CDR3 is TGCGCCAGCAGCTGGGACAGGGGCACAGATACGCAGTATTTT. It codes for CASSWDRGTDTQYF.